Described below is a single T cell receptor (beta chain) sequence and its context. Germline-derived CDR1 and CDR2 are SQVTM and ANQGSEA. This CDR3 is built from 13 residues. V lost 6 bases, J lost 7 bases, and 19 bases lay in between. The sample is drawn from a study of cytotoxic CD8 clonotypes in ibrutinib-treated CLL. Frozen-stored PBMCs produced around 2.2 micrograms of genomic DNA for TCR beta libraries. The repertoire was sequenced with immunoSEQ multiplex PCR; TCRdb's copy has only in-frame clones and lacks some. The sample yields around 310,000 clones, just under 80% seen once. The receptor was derived from a human donor with chronic lymphocytic leukemia. The chain joins TRBV29-1 to TRBJ2-7; tentatively, D is TRBD1 (6 bases). The material was PBMCs, obtained before ibrutinib treatment. The CDR3 reads CSVSIHTGNEQYF. The CDR3 nucleotides read TGCAGCGTCTCTATTCACACAGGGAATGAGCAGTACTTC.